The rows below give T cell receptor beta chains drawn from one sample of a study of blood T cell repertoires in COVID-19. TCRdb's copy holds only in-frame clones and misses some; the assay was immunoSEQ multiplex PCR. This table holds 300,000 to 500,000 clones, approximately 88% found once. The material sequenced was PBMCs or T cells enriched from blood (not recorded which). The receptors here all came from a woman in her forties with acute COVID-19. Both conserved end residues are part of each CDR3. The D gene is left open where the match is weak. A clone size is listed for some rows: how often the clone was seen (once, few, many), or a class if it is expanded.

CASSPRVENEKLFF	TGTGCCAGCAGCCCCAGGGTCGAGAATGAAAAACTGTTTTTT	TRBJ1-4	TRBV4-2	.	once
CASSSWTGAHYGYTF	TGTGCCAGCAGCTCGTGGACAGGGGCGCACTATGGCTACACCTTC	TRBJ1-2	TRBV5-4	TRBD1	.
CAWATLTSGGTDTQYF	TGTGCCTGGGCAACCCTGACTAGCGGGGGTACAGATACGCAGTATTTT	TRBJ2-3	TRBV30	TRBD2	.
CSSPSTDTQYF	TGCAGTTCTCCGAGTACAGATACGCAGTATTTT	TRBJ2-3	TRBV20-1	.	.
CASSLVGGTNYGYTF	TGCGCCAGCAGCTTGGTCGGCGGGACTAACTATGGCTACACCTTC	TRBJ1-2	TRBV5-1	.	.
CASSPIYRGYGYTF	TGTGCCAGCAGCCCGATTTACCGGGGCTATGGCTACACCTTC	TRBJ1-2	TRBV7-9	.	once
CASSQILLLQGAGEQFF	TGCGCCAGCAGCCAAATACTACTACTACAGGGGGCCGGTGAGCAGTTCTTC	TRBJ2-1	TRBV4-1	TRBD1	.
CASSSGTSGGQETQYF	TGTGCCAGCAGCTCCGGGACTAGCGGGGGCCAAGAGACCCAGTACTTC	TRBJ2-5	TRBV9	TRBD2	.
CASNHRDRSNQPQHF	TGTGCCAGCAACCACAGGGACAGAAGCAATCAGCCCCAGCATTTT	TRBJ1-5	TRBV6-6	TRBD1	few
CASSLLGTGSYNSPLHF	TGCGCCAGCAGCTTGCTGGGTACGGGCTCCTATAATTCACCCCTCCACTTT	TRBJ1-6	TRBV5-1	.	.
CASSKRQSGNTIYF	TGTGCCAGCAGCAAAAGACAGAGCGGAAACACCATATATTTT	TRBJ1-3	TRBV6-5	.	.
CASSLASGAYNEQFF	TGTGCCAGCAGCTTGGCTAGCGGGGCGTACAATGAGCAGTTCTTC	TRBJ2-1	TRBV11-2	TRBD2	.
CASTDGTGVYTEAFF	TGTGCCAGTACCGATGGGACAGGGGTTTATACTGAAGCTTTCTTT	TRBJ1-1	TRBV19	TRBD1	few
CATSDSDGGAPDGELFF	TGTGCCACCAGTGATTCTGACGGGGGGGCCCCCGACGGGGAGCTGTTTTTT	TRBJ2-2	TRBV24-1	TRBD2	once
CASRENSGNTIYF	TGTGCCAGCAGAGAGAACTCTGGAAACACCATATATTTT	TRBJ1-3	TRBV12-3/TRBV12-4	.	.
CASSESGIMWQENSPLHF	TGCGCCAGCAGTGAGTCAGGTATTATGTGGCAGGAAAATTCACCCCTCCACTTT	TRBJ1-6	TRBV10-2	.	few
CASSLGGELFGQPQHF	TGTGCCAGCAGCTTAGGAGGTGAACTATTCGGCCAGCCCCAGCATTTT	TRBJ1-5	TRBV7-2	.	once
CTSSLGPTSGGGASYEQYF	TGCACCAGCAGCCTTGGACCGACTAGCGGGGGGGGCGCCTCCTACGAGCAGTACTTC	TRBJ2-7	TRBV1	.	.
CATSDPPGSGTDTQYF	TGTGCCACCAGTGACCCCCCGGGGTCGGGAACAGATACGCAGTATTTT	TRBJ2-3	TRBV24-1	.	.
CAWSARGTVNTEAFF	TGTGCCTGGAGTGCCCGGGGGACAGTTAACACTGAAGCTTTCTTT	TRBJ1-1	TRBV30	TRBD1	.
CATSEDGQGNYGYTF	TGTGCCACCAGTGAGGACGGACAGGGCAACTATGGCTACACCTTC	TRBJ1-2	TRBV24-1	TRBD1	.
CASTSGQGYNSPLHF	TGCGCCAGCACCTCGGGACAGGGATATAATTCACCCCTCCACTTT	TRBJ1-6	TRBV4-1	TRBD1	.
CASSRGSSYNSPLHF	TGTGCCAGTAGTCGTGGGAGCTCCTATAATTCACCCCTCCACTTT	TRBJ1-6	TRBV19	.	once
CASSPRKGVDYGYTF	TGTGCCAGCAGTCCCCGTAAGGGGGTAGACTATGGCTACACCTTC	TRBJ1-2	TRBV6-5	.	.
CASSAGGYMTTNEKLFF	TGTGCCAGCAGCGCCGGAGGCTATATGACTACTAATGAAAAACTGTTTTTT	TRBJ1-4	TRBV9	.	.
CASSLVLGQGNTIYF	TGTGCCAGCAGCTTAGTACTTGGTCAAGGAAACACCATATATTTT	TRBJ1-3	TRBV11-2	.	.
CSVGGLTEAFF	TGCAGCGTTGGGGGGCTCACTGAAGCTTTCTTT	TRBJ1-1	TRBV29-1	.	.
CASSLASTSGTDTQYF	TGTGCCAGCAGCTTAGCCTCGACTAGCGGCACAGATACGCAGTATTTT	TRBJ2-3	TRBV7-9	TRBD2	.
CASSVEVSGAPLHF	TGTGCCAGCAGCGTAGAAGTGTCAGGGGCTCCCCTCCACTTT	TRBJ1-6	TRBV9	.	.
CASSSSDGTVNSYNSPLHF	TGCGCCAGCAGTTCCTCTGACGGGACAGTCAACTCCTATAATTCACCCCTCCACTTT	TRBJ1-6	TRBV4-1	TRBD1	.
CASSETTAGTGFGGYTF	TGTGCCAGCAGTGAAACAACCGCCGGGACAGGGTTTGGAGGCTACACCTTC	TRBJ1-2	TRBV2	TRBD1	.
CASSPRRATNEKLFF	TGTGCCAGCTCACCGAGGCGGGCAACTAATGAAAAACTGTTTTTT	TRBJ1-4	TRBV18	.	.
CARGGLQETQYF	TGTGCCAGAGGGGGTCTCCAAGAGACCCAGTACTTC	TRBJ2-5	TRBV27	.	.
CASSPEDRDTQYF	TGTGCCAGCTCACCAGAAGACAGGGATACGCAGTATTTT	TRBJ2-3	TRBV18	.	.
CASSEYGEAGDGYTF	TGTGCCAGCAGTGAATACGGGGAGGCAGGAGATGGCTACACCTTC	TRBJ1-2	TRBV6-1	.	few
CASSRTSGGVETQYF	TGTGCCAGTAGTCGGACTAGCGGGGGGGTGGAGACCCAGTACTTC	TRBJ2-5	TRBV19	TRBD2	.
CASNGGDNYTEAFF	TGTGCCAGTAACGGGGGGGACAACTACACTGAAGCTTTCTTT	TRBJ1-1	TRBV19	.	once
CASSQGAGTQYF	TGTGCCAGCAGCCAAGGGGCCGGGACCCAGTACTTC	TRBJ2-5	TRBV3-1/TRBV3-2	.	.
CATSDPPNLPRGRGGSPLHF	TGTGCCACCAGTGATCCTCCCAATTTACCGCGTGGACGCGGGGGTTCACCCCTCCACTTT	TRBJ1-6	TRBV24-1	.	.
CASSRGETGVVDEQFF	TGTGCCAGTAGTAGAGGAGAGACAGGGGTTGTTGATGAGCAGTTCTTC	TRBJ2-1	TRBV19	TRBD1	.
CASSERRNPNEKLFF	TGTGCCAGCAGTGAAAGGCGGAACCCTAATGAAAAACTGTTTTTT	TRBJ1-4	TRBV6-1	.	.
CASSDLSGQGAGGYTF	TGTGCCAGCAGCGACCTAAGCGGGCAGGGGGCTGGCGGCTACACCTTC	TRBJ1-2	TRBV9	TRBD1	.
CASSLSNGWAGGSLNEQFF	TGTGCCAGCAGTTTATCGAATGGTTGGGCAGGGGGCTCCTTGAATGAGCAGTTCTTC	TRBJ2-1	TRBV27	TRBD1	.
CASALETGSYGYTF	TGTGCCAGTGCCTTGGAGACAGGGAGCTATGGCTACACCTTC	TRBJ1-2	TRBV19	TRBD1	.
CASSLIGRGDYGYTF	TGTGCCAGCAGCTTAATCGGCAGGGGGGACTATGGCTACACCTTC	TRBJ1-2	TRBV5-6	TRBD1	.